The sample holds many counts of the clone carrying this T cell receptor beta chain. Its cognate antigen is unknown. TCRdb itself ran the PCR reads through MiXCR, one entry per CDR3 protein. Of about 640,000 distinct CDR3 sequences listed, 15% to 20% are singletons. Germline V CDR1 and CDR2: MGHRA, YSYEKL. The CDR3 is 15 residues long. V gave up 3 bases and J gave up 7 bases; unmatched junction bases: 9. The entry originates in a study of molecular identifiers for immune sequencing clone quantification. Findings and caveats of the study: Clones that had above 20 RNA copies took up over 99% of effector molecules but under 1% in naive cells.

Sequencing was performed on naive CD8+ T cells from blood, with Jurkat cell RNA spiked in. Sample subset: FACS-sorted CD8+CD4-CCR7+CD45RA+ naive T cells. The receptor was isolated from a human donor in good health. Some libraries in this study had Jurkat cell RNA spiked in. This chain joins TRBV4-1 and TRBJ1-2; 9 bases line up with TRBD1. The CDR3 nucleotides are TGCGCCAGCAGCCAGGAACGGGGGACAGGGCTTGGCTACACCTTC. Its translation: CASSQERGTGLGYTF.